This T cell receptor (beta chain) was sequenced during a study of CD4 and CD8 cells across lung adenocarcinoma regions (dated by TCRdb to 2016 to 2019). Background for the entire study: To look at intratumor heterogeneity in the T cell receptor repertoire, the study compared tumor centers against tumor margins.

The CDR3 runs 14 amino acids, cysteine and phenylalanine included. Kept here is only the CDR3 DNA, which spans 42 bases and is read in frame from base 1. From a lookup of the germline V gene, CDR1 and CDR2 are WSHSY and SAAADI. Libraries were made using PCR. The sequencing machine was a HiSeq X Ten. TCRdb reanalyzed the raw reads on its own, using fastp at Q25 for trimming and MiXCR for clone calling, and kept in-frame beta chains. Each CDR3 protein gets just one entry, which takes the most common genes and DNA from the rows behind it. This sample comprises under 20,000 distinct CDR3 sequences, more than 45% of them detected only once. The ten largest clones capture less than 20% of the sample. Remarks on this clonotype: This clone's antigen is unknown. Per-nucleotide qualities are absent, and no much larger clonotype sits a single base away.

Patients with localized lung adenocarcinoma, a subtype of non-small cell lung cancer, were used as donors. The samples were taken from the margins of localized lung adenocarcinomas. For TCR repertoire analysis, CD4+ T cells from tumor tissue were profiled apart from CD8+ T cells. Recombination joined TRBV10-2 with TRBJ2-1; D gene: possibly TRBD2, on 6 matching bases. The end of the DNA is better explained by TRBJ2-5, so the J call may be wrong. The receptor's source is a male donor with lung adenocarcinoma. The CD4 and CD8 labels of this study may be unreliable. Sequencing was done on a sample of CD4+ T cells from the margin of a lung tumor. Per the publication, the cell subset or site label means: tumor margin region. The DNA is as follows: TGCGCCGGGCGCGGGGTGCGAGACCCAGATACCCAGTACTTC. Its translation reads: CAGRGVRDPDTQYF.